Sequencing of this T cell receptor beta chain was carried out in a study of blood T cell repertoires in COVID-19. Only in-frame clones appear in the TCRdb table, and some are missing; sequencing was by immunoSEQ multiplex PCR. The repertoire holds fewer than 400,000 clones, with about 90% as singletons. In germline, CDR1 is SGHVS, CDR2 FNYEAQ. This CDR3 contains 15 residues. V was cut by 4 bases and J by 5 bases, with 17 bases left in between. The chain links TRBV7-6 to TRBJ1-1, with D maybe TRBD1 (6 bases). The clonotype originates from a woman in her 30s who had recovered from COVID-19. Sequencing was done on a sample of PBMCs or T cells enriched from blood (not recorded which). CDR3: CASSSELQGWTEAFF. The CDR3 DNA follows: TGTGCCAGCAGCTCAGAACTACAGGGTTGGACTGAAGCTTTCTTT. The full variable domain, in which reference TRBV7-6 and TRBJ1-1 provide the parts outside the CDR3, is GAGVSQSPRYKVTKRGQDVALRCDPISGHVSLYWYRQALGQGPEFLTYFNYEAQQDKSGLPNDRFSAERPEGSISTLTIQRTEQRDSAMYRCASSSELQGWTEAFFGQGTRLTVV.